This TCR beta chain stems from a study of T cells in Graves' hyperthyroidism and ophthalmopathy. Findings and limits, study-wide: Most thyroid-expanded clonotypes above 0.001 were also found in blood.

Stable Graves' hyperthyroidism denoted no ophthalmopathy progression over 18 months. The hyperthyroidism was newly diagnosed and had lasted under 2 months; the patients were aged 18 to 65. An approximately 10 ml volume of fresh peripheral blood provided the PBMCs. Germline CDR1 SEHNR, CDR2 FQNEAQ (reference sequence). This CDR3 contains 13 residues. Trimming shortened V by 0 bases and J by 2 bases, and 3 bases separated the two germline ends. Using RNA transcripts as the source, TCR beta CDR3 regions were amplified. Initially, a first-round RT-PCR of the TCR CDR3 employed the HTBI primer set. TCRdb reanalysed the multiplex PCR reads using MiXCR and keeps one entry per CDR3 protein. The repertoire holds hundreds of thousands of distinct CDR3 sequences, roughly 13% seen once, with 9.2% in the top ten. This clonotype showed up many times. What it binds is unknown.

Sequenced sample: blood. This clonotype was sampled from a woman under 30 with Graves' hyperthyroidism. The V call is TRBV7-9, the J call TRBJ2-3; D ambiguous. The CDR3 DNA is TGTGCCAGCAGCTTAGCGTACACAGATACGCAGTATTTT. This translates into CASSLAYTDTQYF.